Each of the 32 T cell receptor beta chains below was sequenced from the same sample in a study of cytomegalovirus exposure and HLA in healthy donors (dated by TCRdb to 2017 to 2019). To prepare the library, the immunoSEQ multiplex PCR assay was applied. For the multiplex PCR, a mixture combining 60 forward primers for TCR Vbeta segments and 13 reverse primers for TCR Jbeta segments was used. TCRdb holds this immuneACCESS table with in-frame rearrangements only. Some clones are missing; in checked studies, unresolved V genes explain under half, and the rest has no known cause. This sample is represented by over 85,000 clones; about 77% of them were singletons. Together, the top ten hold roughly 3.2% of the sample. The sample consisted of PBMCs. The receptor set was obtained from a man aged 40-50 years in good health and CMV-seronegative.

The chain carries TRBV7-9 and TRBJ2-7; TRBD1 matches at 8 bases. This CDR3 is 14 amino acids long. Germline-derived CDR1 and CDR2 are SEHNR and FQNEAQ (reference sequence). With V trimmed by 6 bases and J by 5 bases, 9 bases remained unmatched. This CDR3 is CASSSRTGYNEQYF. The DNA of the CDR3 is TGTGCCAGCAGTTCTCGGACAGGGTATAACGAGCAGTACTTC.

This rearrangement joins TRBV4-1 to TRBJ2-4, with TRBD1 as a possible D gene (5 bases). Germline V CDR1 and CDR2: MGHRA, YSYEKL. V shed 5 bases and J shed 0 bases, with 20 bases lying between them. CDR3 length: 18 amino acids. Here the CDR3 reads CASSGVTGGPVAKNIQYF. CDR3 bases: TGCGCCAGCAGCGGGGTCACAGGTGGGCCGGTAGCCAAAAACATTCAGTACTTC.

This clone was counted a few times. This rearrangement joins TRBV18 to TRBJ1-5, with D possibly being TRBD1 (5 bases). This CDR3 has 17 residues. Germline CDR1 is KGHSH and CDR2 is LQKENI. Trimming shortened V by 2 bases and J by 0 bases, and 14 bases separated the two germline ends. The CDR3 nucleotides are TGTGCCAGCTCACCAAATACAGGCCTCTATAGCAATCAGCCCCAGCATTTT. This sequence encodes CASSPNTGLYSNQPQHF. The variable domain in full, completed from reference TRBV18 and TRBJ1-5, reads NAGVMQNPRHLVRRRGQEARLRCSPMKGHSHVYWYRQLPEEGLKFMVYLQKENIIDESGMPKERFSAEFPKEGPSILRIQQVVRGDSAAYFCASSPNTGLYSNQPQHFGDGTRLSIL.

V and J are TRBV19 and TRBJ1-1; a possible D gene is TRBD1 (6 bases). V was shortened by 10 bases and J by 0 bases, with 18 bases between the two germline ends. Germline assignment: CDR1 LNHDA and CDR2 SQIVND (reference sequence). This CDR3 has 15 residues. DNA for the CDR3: TGTGCCACTTTAGAAGGGACAACAATGAACACTGAAGCTTTCTTT. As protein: CATLEGTTMNTEAFF.

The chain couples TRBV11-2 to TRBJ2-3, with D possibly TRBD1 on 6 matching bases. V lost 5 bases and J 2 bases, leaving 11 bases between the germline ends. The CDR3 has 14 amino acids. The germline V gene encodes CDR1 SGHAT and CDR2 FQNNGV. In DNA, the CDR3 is TGTGCCAGCAGCCCCGGACAGCCCACAGATACGCAGTATTTT. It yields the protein CASSPGQPTDTQYF.

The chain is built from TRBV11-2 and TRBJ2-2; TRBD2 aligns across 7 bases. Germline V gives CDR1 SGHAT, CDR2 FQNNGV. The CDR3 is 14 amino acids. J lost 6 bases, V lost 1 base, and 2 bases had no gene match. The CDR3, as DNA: TGTGCCAGCAGCTTAGTGGGAGGGGCCGGGGAGCTGTTTTTT. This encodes CASSLVGGAGELFF.

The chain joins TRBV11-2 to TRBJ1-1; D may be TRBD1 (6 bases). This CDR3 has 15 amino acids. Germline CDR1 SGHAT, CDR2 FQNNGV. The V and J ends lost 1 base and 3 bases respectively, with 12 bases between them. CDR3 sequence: CASSLAQQGYTEAFF. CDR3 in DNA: TGTGCCAGCAGCTTAGCCCAACAGGGTTACACTGAAGCTTTCTTT.

For the CDR3, the DNA is TGTGCCAGCAGTGATAGTCCGGGAGGGAAACAAGAGACCCAGTACTTC. Protein: CASSDSPGGKQETQYF. This rearrangement joins TRBV2 to TRBJ2-5, with TRBD2 matching over 8 bases. Germline CDR1 reads SNHLY; CDR2 reads FYNNEI. The CDR3 totals 16 residues. V shed 3 bases and J 2 bases; nucleotides not matched to a gene: 8. The whole variable domain, remainder taken from reference TRBV2 and TRBJ2-5, is EPEVTQTPSHQVTQMGQEVILRCVPISNHLYFYWYRQILGQKVEFLVSFYNNEISEKSEIFDDQFSVERPDGSNFTLKIRSTKLEDSAMYFCASSDSPGGKQETQYFGPGTRLLVL.

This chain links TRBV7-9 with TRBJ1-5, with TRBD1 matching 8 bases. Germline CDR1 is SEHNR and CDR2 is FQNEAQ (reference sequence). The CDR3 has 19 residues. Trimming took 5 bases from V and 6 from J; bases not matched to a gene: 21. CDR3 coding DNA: TGTGCCAGCAGCCCCGGGACAGGATTGTCGGGGGGTGTGGGTCAGCCCCAGCATTTT. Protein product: CASSPGTGLSGGVGQPQHF.

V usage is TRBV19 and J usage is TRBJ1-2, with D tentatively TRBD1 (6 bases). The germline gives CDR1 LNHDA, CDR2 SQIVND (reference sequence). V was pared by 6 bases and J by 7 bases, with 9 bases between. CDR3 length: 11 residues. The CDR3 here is CASRQGIGYTF. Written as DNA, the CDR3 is TGTGCCAGTAGACAGGGAATTGGCTACACCTTC.

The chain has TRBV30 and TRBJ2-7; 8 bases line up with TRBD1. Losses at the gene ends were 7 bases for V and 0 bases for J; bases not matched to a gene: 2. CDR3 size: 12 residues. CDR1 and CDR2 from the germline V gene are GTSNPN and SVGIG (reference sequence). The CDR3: CASGQVSYEQYF. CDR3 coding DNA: TGTGCCTCGGGACAGGTCTCCTACGAGCAGTACTTC.

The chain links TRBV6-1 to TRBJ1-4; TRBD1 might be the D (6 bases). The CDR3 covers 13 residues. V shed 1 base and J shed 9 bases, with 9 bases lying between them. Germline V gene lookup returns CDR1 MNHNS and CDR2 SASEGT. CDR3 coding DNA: TGTGCCAGCAGTGAAGGGGGGGGGCAAAAACTGTTTTTT. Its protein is CASSEGGGQKLFF.

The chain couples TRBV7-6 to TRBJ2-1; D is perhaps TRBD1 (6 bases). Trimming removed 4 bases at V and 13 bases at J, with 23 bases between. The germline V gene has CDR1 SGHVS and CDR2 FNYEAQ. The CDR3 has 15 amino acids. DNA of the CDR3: TGTGCCAGCAGCTCACAGGGACGATCCGACCAGAGTCAGTTCTTC. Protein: CASSSQGRSDQSQFF.

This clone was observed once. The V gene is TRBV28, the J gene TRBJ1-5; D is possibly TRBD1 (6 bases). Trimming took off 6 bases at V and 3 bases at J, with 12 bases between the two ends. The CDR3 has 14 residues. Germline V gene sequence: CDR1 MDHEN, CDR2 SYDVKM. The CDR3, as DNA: TGTGCCAGCAGCCCAACAGGGAACAATCAGCCCCAGCATTTT. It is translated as CASSPTGNNQPQHF.

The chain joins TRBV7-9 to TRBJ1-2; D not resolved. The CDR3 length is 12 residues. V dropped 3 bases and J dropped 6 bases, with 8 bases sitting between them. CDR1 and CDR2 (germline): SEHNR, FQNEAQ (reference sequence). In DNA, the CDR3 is TGTGCCAGCAGCTTTATAGTGGATGGCTACACCTTC. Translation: CASSFIVDGYTF.

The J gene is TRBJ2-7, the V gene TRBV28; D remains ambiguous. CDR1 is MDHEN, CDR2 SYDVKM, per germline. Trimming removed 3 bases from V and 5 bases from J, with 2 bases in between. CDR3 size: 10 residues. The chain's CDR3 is CASSFNEQYF. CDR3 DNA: TGTGCCAGCAGTTTCAACGAGCAGTACTTC.

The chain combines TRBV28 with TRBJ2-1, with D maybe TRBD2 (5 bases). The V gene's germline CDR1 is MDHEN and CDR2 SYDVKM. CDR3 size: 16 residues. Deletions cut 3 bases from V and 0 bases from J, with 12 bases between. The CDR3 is CASSFTGRGSYNEQFF. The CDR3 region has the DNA TGTGCCAGCAGTTTCACGGGGAGAGGCTCCTACAATGAGCAGTTCTTC. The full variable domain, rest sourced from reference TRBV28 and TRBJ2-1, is DVKVTQSSRYLVKRTGEKVFLECVQDMDHENMFWYRQDPGLGLRLIYFSYDVKMKEKGDIPEGYSVSREKKERFSLILESASTNQTSMYLCASSFTGRGSYNEQFFGPGTRLTVL.

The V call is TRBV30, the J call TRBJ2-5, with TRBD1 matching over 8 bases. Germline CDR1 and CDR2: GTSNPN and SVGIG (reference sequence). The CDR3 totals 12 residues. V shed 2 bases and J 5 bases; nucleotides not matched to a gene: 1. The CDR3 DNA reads TGTGCCTGGAGTCGACAGGGGGAGACCCAGTACTTC. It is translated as CAWSRQGETQYF.

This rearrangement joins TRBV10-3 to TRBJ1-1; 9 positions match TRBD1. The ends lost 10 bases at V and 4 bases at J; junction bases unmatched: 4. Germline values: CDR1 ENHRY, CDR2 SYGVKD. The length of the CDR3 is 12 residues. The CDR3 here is CATWDRATEAFF. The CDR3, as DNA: TGTGCCACCTGGGACAGGGCCACTGAAGCTTTCTTT.

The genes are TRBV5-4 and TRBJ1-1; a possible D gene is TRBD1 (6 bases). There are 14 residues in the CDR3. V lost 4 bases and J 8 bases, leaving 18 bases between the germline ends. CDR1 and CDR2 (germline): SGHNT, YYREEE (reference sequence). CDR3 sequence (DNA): TGTGCCAGCAGCCGACCCGACAGGCCCCCAGAAGCTTTCTTT. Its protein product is CASSRPDRPPEAFF.

Written as DNA, the CDR3 is TGTGCCAGCAGTTCCCCCCAGGGTTACAATGAGCAGTTCTTC. The encoded protein is CASSSPQGYNEQFF. V and J are TRBV7-6 and TRBJ2-1, with a tentative D call TRBD1 (5 bases). Germline assignment: CDR1 SGHVS and CDR2 FNYEAQ. V was clipped by 6 bases and J by 4 bases, with 13 bases between them. This CDR3 contains 14 residues.

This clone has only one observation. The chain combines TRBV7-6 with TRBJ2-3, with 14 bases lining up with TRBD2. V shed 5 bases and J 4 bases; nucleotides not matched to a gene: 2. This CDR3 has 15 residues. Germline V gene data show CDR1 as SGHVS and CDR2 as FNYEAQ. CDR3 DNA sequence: TGTGCCAGCAGCCCGGGACTAGCGGGGGCAGATACGCAGTATTTT. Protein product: CASSPGLAGADTQYF.

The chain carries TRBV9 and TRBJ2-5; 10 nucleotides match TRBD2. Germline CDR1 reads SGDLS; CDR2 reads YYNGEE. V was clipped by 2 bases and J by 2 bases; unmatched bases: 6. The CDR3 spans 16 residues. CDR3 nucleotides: TGTGCCAGCAGCGTTGGGGTAGCGGGGGGACAAGAGACCCAGTACTTC. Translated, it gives CASSVGVAGGQETQYF. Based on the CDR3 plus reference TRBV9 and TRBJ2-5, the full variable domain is DSGVTQTPKHLITATGQRVTLRCSPRSGDLSVYWYQQSLDQGLQFLIQYYNGEERAKGNILERFSAQQFPDLHSELNLSSLELGDSALYFCASSVGVAGGQETQYFGPGTRLLVL.

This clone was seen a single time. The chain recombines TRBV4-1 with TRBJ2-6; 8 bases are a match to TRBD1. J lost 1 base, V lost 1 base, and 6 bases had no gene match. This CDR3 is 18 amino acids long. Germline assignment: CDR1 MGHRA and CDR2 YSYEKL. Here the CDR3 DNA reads TGCGCCAGCAGCCAAGCGGGCAGGGGGCGATCTGGGGCCAACGTCCTGACTTTC. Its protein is CASSQAGRGRSGANVLTF.

CDR3 loop: CASSQMEGQGNEKLFF. CDR3 nucleotides: TGCGCCAGCAGCCAAATGGAGGGACAGGGTAATGAAAAACTGTTTTTT. The V call is TRBV10-1, the J call TRBJ1-4; the match to TRBD1 covers 9 bases. Per the germline V gene, CDR1 is WNHNN and CDR2 is SYGVQD (reference sequence). V was clipped by 6 bases and J by 4 bases; unmatched bases: 9. CDR3 length: 16 amino acids.

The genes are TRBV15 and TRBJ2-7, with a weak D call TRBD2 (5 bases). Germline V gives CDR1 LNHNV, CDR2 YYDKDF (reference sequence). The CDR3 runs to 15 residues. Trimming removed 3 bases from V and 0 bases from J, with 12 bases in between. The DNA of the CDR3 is TGTGCCACCAGCAGTGATCGGGGAAGCTCCTACGAGCAGTACTTC. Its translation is CATSSDRGSSYEQYF.

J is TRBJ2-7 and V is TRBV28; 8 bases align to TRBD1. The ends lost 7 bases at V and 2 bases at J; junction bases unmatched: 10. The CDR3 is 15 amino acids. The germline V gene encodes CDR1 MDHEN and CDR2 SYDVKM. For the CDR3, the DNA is TGTGCCAGCAATCCTTCCGGGACAGGACCCTACGAGCAGTACTTC. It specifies CASNPSGTGPYEQYF.

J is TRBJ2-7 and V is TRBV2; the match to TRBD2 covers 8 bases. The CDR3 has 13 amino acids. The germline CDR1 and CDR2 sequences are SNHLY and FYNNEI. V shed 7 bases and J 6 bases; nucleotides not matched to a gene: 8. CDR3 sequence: CASNDGGVGEQYF. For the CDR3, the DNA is TGTGCCAGCAACGACGGGGGGGTTGGCGAGCAGTACTTC.

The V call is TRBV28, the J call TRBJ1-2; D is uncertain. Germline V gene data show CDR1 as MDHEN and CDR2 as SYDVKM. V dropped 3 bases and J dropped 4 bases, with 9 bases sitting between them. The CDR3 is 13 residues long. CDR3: CASSFRSVYGYTF. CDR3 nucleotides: TGTGCCAGCAGTTTTCGGAGTGTCTATGGCTACACCTTC.

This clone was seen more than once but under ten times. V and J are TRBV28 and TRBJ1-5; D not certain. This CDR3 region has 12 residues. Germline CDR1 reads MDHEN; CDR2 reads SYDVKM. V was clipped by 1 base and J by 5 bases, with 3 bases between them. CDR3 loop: CASSLLYQPQHF. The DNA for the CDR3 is TGTGCCAGCAGTTTATTATATCAGCCCCAGCATTTT.

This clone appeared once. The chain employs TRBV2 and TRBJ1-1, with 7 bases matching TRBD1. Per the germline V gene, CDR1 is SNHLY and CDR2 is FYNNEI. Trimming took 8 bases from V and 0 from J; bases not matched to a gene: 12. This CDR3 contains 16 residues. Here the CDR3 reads CASGGDRVSMNTEAFF. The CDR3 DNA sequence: TGTGCCAGCGGAGGAGACAGGGTTTCTATGAACACTGAAGCTTTCTTT.

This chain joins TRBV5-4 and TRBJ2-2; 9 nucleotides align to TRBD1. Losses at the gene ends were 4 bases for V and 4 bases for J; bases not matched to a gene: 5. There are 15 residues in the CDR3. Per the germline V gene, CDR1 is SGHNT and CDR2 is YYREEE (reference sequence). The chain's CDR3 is CASSTNRGLTGELFF. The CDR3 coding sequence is TGTGCCAGCAGCACGAACAGGGGGCTCACCGGGGAGCTGTTTTTT.